The following is a T cell receptor beta chain sequence with its context. The source of the sample is a study of shared clonotypes between healthy human individuals. The CDR3 covers 13 residues. Germline V gene data show CDR1 as LNHDA and CDR2 as SQIVND (reference sequence). Deletions cut 2 bases from V and 4 bases from J, with 6 bases between. Naive CD8 isolation took CD45RO-negative cells positively selected for CCR7 and excluded terminally differentiated effector memory CD45RA+ cells. Libraries were prepared by immunoSEQ multiplex PCR; TCRdb keeps only in-frame clonotypes and omits some of them. The sample lists 600,000 or so clones; roughly 98% were seen once.

The clonotype originates from a man between 25 and 39 years old in good health. V usage is TRBV19 and J usage is TRBJ2-1; D gene unclear. The sample was naive CD8+ T cells sorted from blood. For the CDR3, the DNA is TGTGCCAGTAGTATACGGAAGTACAATGAGCAGTTCTTC. It yields the protein CASSIRKYNEQFF. The variable domain in full, with the rest retrieved from reference TRBV19 and TRBJ2-1, is DGGITQSPKYLFRKEGQNVTLSCEQNLNHDAMYWYRQDPGQGLRLIYYSQIVNDFQKGDIAEGYSVSREKKESFPLTVTSAQKNPTAFYLCASSIRKYNEQFFGPGTRLTVL.